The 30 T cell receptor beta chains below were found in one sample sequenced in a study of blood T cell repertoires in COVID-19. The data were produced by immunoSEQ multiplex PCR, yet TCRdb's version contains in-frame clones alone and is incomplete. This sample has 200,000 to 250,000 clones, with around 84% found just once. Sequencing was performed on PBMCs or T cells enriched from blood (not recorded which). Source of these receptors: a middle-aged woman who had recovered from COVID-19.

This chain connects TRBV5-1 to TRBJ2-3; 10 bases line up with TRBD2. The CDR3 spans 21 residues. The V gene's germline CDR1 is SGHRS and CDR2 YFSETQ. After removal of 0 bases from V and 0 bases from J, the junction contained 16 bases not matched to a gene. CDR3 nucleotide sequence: TGCGCCAGCAGCTTGGGCTTGGGACTAGCGAGACCTCTTACTAGCACAGATACGCAGTATTTT. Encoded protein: CASSLGLGLARPLTSTDTQYF.

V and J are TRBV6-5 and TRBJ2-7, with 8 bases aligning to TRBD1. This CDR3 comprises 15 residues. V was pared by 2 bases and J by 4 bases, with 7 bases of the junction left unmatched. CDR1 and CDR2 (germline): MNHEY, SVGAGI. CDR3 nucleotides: TGTGCCAGCAGTTACACCGGGACAGGCAAATACGAGCAGTACTTC. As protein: CASSYTGTGKYEQYF.

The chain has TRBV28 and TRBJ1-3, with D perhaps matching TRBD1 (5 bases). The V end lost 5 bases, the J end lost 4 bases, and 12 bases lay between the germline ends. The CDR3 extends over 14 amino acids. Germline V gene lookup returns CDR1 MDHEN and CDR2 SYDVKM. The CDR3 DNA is TGTGCCAGCAGTAATTGGGACTTCGGAAACACCATATATTTT. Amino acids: CASSNWDFGNTIYF.

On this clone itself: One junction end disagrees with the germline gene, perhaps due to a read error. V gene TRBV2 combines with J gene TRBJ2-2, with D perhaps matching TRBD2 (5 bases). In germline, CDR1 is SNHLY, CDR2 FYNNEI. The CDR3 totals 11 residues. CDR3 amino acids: CCWGATGELFF. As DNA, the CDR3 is TGCTGTTGGGGAGCCACCGGGGAGCTGTTTTTT.

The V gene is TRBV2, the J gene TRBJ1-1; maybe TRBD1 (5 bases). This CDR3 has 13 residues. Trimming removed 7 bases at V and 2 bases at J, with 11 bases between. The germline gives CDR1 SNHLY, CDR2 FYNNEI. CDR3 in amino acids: CASILDTNTEAFF. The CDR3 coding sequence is TGTGCCAGCATTCTGGACACCAACACTGAAGCTTTCTTT.

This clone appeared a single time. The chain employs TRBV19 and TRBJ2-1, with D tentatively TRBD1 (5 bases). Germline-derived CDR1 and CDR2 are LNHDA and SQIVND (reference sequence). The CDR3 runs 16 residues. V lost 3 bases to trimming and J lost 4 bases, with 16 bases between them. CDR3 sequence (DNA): TGTGCCAGTAGTATGGGGCGTAGCAGAATTTACAATGAGCAGTTCTTC. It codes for CASSMGRSRIYNEQFF.

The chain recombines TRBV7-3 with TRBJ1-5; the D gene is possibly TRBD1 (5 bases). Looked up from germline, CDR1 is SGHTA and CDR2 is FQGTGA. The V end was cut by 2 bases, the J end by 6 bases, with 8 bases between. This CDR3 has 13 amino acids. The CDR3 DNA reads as TGTGCCAGCAGCTTATTTCAGGGTCAGCCCCAGCATTTT. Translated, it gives CASSLFQGQPQHF.

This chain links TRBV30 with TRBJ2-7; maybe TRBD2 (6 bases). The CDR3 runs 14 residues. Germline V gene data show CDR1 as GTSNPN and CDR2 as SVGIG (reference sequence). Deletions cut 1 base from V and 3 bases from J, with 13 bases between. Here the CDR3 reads CAWSGGAGLYEQYF. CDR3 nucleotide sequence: TGTGCCTGGAGTGGCGGAGCGGGCCTCTACGAGCAGTACTTC.

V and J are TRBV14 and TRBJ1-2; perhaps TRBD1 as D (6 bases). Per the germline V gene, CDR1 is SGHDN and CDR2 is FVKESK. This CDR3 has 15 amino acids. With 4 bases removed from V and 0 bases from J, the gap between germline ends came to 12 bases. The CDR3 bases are TGTGCCAGCAGCCTCAAAAGGGGGACTAACTATGGCTACACCTTC. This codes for CASSLKRGTNYGYTF.

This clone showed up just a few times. The CDR3 bases are TGTGCCTGGAACGTTGTGGGGGCCGAGCAGTTCTTC. It translates to CAWNVVGAEQFF. The chain uses TRBV30 and TRBJ2-1; D is possibly TRBD1 (6 bases). The CDR3 loop spans 12 amino acids. The germline V and J ends were trimmed by 4 bases and 10 bases, with 14 bases remaining between them. The germline CDR1 and CDR2 sequences are GTSNPN and SVGIG (reference sequence).

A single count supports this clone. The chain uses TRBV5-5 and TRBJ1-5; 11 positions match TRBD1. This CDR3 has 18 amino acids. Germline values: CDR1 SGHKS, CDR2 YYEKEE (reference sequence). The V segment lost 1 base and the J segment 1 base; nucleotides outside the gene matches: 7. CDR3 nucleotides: TGTGCCAGCAGCTTGAGATCCGGGACAGGGGGGAGCAATCAGCCCCAGCATTTT. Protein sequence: CASSLRSGTGGSNQPQHF. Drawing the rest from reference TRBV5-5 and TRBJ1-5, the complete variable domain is DAGVTQSPTHLIKTRGQQVTLRCSPISGHKSVSWYQQVLGQGPQFIFQYYEKEERGRGNFPDRFSARQFPNYSSELNVNALLLGDSALYLCASSLRSGTGGSNQPQHFGDGTRLSIL.

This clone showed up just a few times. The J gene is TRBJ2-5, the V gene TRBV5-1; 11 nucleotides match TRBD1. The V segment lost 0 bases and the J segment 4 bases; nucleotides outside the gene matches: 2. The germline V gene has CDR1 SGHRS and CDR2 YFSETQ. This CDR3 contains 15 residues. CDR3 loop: CASSLAGQGAETQYF. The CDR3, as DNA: TGCGCCAGCAGCTTGGCAGGACAGGGGGCAGAGACCCAGTACTTC.

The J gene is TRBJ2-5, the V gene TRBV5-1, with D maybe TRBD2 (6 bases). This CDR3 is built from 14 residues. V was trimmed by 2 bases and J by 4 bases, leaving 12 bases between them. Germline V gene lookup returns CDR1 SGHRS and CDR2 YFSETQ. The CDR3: CASSFSGVGETQYF. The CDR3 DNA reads TGCGCCAGCAGCTTCTCGGGAGTAGGAGAGACCCAGTACTTC. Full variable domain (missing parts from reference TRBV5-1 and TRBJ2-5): KAGVTQTPRYLIKTRGQQVTLSCSPISGHRSVSWYQQTPGQGLQFLFEYFSETQRNKGNFPGRFSGRQFSNSRSEMNVSTLELGDSALYLCASSFSGVGETQYFGPGTRLLVL.

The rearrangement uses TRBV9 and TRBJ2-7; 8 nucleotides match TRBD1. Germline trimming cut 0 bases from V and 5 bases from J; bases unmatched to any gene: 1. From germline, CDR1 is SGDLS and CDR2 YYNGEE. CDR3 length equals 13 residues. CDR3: CASSVGDRNEQYF. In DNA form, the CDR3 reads TGTGCCAGCAGCGTAGGGGACAGGAACGAGCAGTACTTC.

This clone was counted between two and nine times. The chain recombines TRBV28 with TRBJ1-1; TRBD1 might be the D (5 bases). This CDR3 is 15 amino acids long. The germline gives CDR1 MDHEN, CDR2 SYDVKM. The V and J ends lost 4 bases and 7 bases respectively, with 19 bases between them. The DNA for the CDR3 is TGTGCCAGCAGTTCTCCGGGACGGGAGACCTATGAAGCTTTCTTT. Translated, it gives CASSSPGRETYEAFF.

The CDR3 DNA reads as TGCGCCAGCAGCTTGGAACCGGGACAGGCGAATGGCTACACCTTC. The encoded protein is CASSLEPGQANGYTF. This chain connects TRBV5-1 to TRBJ1-2; 8 bases agree with TRBD1. CDR1 SGHRS and CDR2 YFSETQ come from the germline V gene. The CDR3 is made up of 15 amino acids. Trimming took 0 bases from V and 6 from J; bases not matched to a gene: 7.

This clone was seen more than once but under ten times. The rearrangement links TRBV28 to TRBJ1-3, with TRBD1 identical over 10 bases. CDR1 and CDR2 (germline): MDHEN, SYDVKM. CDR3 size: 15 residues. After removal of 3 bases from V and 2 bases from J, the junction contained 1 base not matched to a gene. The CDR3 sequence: CASSLGQGTGNTIYF. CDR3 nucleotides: TGTGCCAGCAGTTTGGGACAGGGGACTGGAAACACCATATATTTT. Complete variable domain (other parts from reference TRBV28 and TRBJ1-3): DVKVTQSSRYLVKRTGEKVFLECVQDMDHENMFWYRQDPGLGLRLIYFSYDVKMKEKGDIPEGYSVSREKKERFSLILESASTNQTSMYLCASSLGQGTGNTIYFGEGSWLTVV.

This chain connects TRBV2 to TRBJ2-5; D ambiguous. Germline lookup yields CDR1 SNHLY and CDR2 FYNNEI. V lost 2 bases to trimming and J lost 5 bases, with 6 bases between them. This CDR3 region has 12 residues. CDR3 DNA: TGTGCCAGCAGTGAATACCGGGAGACCCAGTACTTC. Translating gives CASSEYRETQYF.

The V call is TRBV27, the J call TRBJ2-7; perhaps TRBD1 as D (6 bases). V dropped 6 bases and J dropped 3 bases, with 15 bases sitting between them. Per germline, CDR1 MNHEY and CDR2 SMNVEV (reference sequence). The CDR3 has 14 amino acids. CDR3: CASRPPGDFYEQYF. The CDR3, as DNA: TGTGCCAGCAGACCTCCAGGGGATTTCTACGAGCAGTACTTC.

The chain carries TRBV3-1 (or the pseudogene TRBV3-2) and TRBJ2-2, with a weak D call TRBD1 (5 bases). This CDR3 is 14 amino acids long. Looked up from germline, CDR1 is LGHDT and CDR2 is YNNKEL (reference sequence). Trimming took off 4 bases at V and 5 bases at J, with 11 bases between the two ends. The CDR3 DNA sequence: TGTGCCAGCAGCCGCGTGACAGTAACCGGGGAGCTGTTTTTT. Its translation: CASSRVTVTGELFF.

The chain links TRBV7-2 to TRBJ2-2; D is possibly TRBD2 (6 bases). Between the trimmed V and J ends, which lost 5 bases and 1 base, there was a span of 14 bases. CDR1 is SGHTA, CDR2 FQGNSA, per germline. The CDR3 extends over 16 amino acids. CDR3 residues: CASSLSGGKNTGELFF. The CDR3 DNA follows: TGTGCCAGCAGCCTATCGGGCGGGAAGAACACCGGGGAGCTGTTTTTT.

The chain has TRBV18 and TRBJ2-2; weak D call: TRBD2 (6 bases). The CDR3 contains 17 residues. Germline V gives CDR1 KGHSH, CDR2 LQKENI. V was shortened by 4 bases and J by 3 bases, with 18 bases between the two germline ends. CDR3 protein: CASSLETRGAHTGELFF. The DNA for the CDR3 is TGTGCCAGCTCACTGGAGACTAGAGGGGCACACACCGGGGAGCTGTTTTTT. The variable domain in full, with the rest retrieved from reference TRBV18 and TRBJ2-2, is NAGVMQNPRHLVRRRGQEARLRCSPMKGHSHVYWYRQLPEEGLKFMVYLQKENIIDESGMPKERFSAEFPKEGPSILRIQQVVRGDSAAYFCASSLETRGAHTGELFFGEGSRLTVL.

The CDR3 coding sequence is TGCGCCAGCAGCTTCACCTCGGGGGTGAACACTGAAGCTTTCTTT. Translating gives CASSFTSGVNTEAFF. The chain joins TRBV5-1 to TRBJ1-1, with D possibly matching TRBD1 (5 bases). V lost 2 bases to trimming and J lost 0 bases, with 11 bases between them. Germline CDR1 SGHRS, CDR2 YFSETQ. This CDR3 is built from 15 residues.

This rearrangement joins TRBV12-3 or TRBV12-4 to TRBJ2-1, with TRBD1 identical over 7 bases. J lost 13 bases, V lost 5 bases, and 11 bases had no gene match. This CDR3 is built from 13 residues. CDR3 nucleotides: TGTGCCAGCAGTATAGACAGGGTAGACGCACAGTTCTTC. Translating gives CASSIDRVDAQFF.

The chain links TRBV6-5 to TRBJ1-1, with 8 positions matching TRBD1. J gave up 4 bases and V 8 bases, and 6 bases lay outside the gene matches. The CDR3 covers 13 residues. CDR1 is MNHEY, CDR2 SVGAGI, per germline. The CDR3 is CASQGALGTEAFF. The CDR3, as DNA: TGTGCCAGCCAGGGGGCCTTGGGCACTGAAGCTTTCTTT.

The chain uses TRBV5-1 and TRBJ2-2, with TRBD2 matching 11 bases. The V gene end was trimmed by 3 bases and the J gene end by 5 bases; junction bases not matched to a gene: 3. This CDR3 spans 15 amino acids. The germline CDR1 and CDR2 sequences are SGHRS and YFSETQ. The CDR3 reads CASSWTSGQTGELFF. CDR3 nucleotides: TGCGCCAGCAGCTGGACTAGCGGGCAGACCGGGGAGCTGTTTTTT.

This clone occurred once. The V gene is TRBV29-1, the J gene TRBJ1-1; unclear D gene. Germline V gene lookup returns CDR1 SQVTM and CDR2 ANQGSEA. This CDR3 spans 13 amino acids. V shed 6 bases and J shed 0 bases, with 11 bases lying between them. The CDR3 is CSVTRLLNTEAFF. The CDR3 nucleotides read TGCAGCGTCACGCGCTTATTGAACACTGAAGCTTTCTTT.

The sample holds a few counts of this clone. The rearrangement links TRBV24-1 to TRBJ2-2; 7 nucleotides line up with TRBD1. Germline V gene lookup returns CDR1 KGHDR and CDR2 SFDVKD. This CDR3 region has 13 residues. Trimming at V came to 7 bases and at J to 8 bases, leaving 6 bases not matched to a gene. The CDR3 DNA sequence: TGTGCCACCAGGAAACAGGGGACGGGGGAGCTGTTTTTT. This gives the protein CATRKQGTGELFF.

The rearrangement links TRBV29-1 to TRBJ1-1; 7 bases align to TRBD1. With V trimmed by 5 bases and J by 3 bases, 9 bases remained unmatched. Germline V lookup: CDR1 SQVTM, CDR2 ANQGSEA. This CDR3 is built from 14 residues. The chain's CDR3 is CSVSVRQGYTEAFF. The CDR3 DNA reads TGCAGCGTTTCCGTCCGACAGGGCTACACTGAAGCTTTCTTT.

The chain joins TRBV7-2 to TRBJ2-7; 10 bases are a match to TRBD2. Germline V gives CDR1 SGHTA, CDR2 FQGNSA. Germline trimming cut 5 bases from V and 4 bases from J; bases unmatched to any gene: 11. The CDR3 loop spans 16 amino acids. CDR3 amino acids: CASSRLSGRGAYEQYF. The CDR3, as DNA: TGTGCCAGCAGCAGATTGAGCGGGAGGGGTGCTTACGAGCAGTACTTC.